The rows below give T cell receptor beta chains drawn from one sample of a study of blood T cell repertoires in COVID-19. Profiling relied on immunoSEQ multiplex PCR, and the TCRdb table lists in-frame clones only, not all of them. The sample records 120,000 to 150,000 clones, roughly 86% being singletons. Sample: peripheral blood. All receptors come from a woman between 50 and 59 years old with acute or convalescent COVID-19. Both conserved end residues are part of each CDR3. D genes are given only for firm matches. Expanded clones are given a class, and other clones once, few, many or no size at all.

j_call clone_size d_call v_call cdr3_nt cdr3_aa
TRBJ1-1 NA NA TRBV24-1 TGTGCCACCAGTTCTCCTAGGACGGGAAGACCTGAAGCTTTCTTT CATSSPRTGRPEAFF
TRBJ2-5 NA NA TRBV5-1 TGCGCCAGCAGCTTGGTGTTGCGAGAGACCCAGTACTTC CASSLVLRETQYF
TRBJ1-3 NA NA TRBV9 TGTGCCAGCAGCGTGCAGGGCGTGAGCTCTGGAAACACCATATATTTT CASSVQGVSSGNTIYF
TRBJ2-7 NA NA TRBV6-5 TGTGCCAGCAGTTATTCTTCGGCAGGAACCTACGAGCAGTACTTC CASSYSSAGTYEQYF
TRBJ2-3 NA TRBD2 TRBV18 TGTGCCAGCTCACACGGACTAGCGGGTAGCACAGATACGCAGTATTTT CASSHGLAGSTDTQYF
TRBJ1-1 once NA TRBV6-4 TGTGCCAGCAGTGACAACAGGGATAGGACTTTCTTT CASSDNRDRTFF
TRBJ2-6 NA NA TRBV11-1 TGTGCCAGCAGCCGGATGGGGACTCAGAAAGTCCTGACTTTC CASSRMGTQKVLTF
TRBJ1-6 once NA TRBV3-1/TRBV3-2 TGTGCCAGCAGCCAAGGGCTTATATCCGATTCACCCCTCCACTTT CASSQGLISDSPLHF
TRBJ2-7 NA NA TRBV11-2 TGTGCCAGCAGCGCGCACTACGAGCAGTACTTC CASSAHYEQYF
TRBJ1-1 NA NA TRBV2 TGTGCCAGCAGTGTACGGGGGGGGCATAACACTGAAGCTTTCTTT CASSVRGGHNTEAFF
TRBJ1-2 NA NA TRBV5-6 TGTGCCAGCAGCCCAGACAACTCCGGCTACACCTTC CASSPDNSGYTF
TRBJ1-3 NA TRBD1 TRBV9 TGTGCCAGCAGCGTAGATCCGGGACAGGGGTCTGGAAACACCATATATTTT CASSVDPGQGSGNTIYF
TRBJ2-3 NA TRBD2 TRBV4-1 TGCGCCAGCAGCCCGAACCTACTAGCGGTTAGCACAGATACGCAGTATTTT CASSPNLLAVSTDTQYF
TRBJ2-2 NA NA TRBV9 TGTGCCAGCAGCGTAGACGCGGGCACCACCACCGGGGAGCTGTTTTTT CASSVDAGTTTGELFF
TRBJ1-5 NA NA TRBV4-1 TGCGCCAGCAGCCAAGATCGATTGTTTACAGCCAGCAATCAGCCCCAGCATTTT CASSQDRLFTASNQPQHF
TRBJ2-3 once TRBD2 TRBV5-4 TGTGCCAGCAGCTTGGGTGCGGGAGCGGGGGGGGATACGCAGTATTTT CASSLGAGAGGDTQYF
TRBJ2-7 once TRBD1 TRBV4-1 TGCGCCAGCAGCCAAGGATTTTTGGGACAGGGCTTTTACGAGCAGTACTTC CASSQGFLGQGFYEQYF